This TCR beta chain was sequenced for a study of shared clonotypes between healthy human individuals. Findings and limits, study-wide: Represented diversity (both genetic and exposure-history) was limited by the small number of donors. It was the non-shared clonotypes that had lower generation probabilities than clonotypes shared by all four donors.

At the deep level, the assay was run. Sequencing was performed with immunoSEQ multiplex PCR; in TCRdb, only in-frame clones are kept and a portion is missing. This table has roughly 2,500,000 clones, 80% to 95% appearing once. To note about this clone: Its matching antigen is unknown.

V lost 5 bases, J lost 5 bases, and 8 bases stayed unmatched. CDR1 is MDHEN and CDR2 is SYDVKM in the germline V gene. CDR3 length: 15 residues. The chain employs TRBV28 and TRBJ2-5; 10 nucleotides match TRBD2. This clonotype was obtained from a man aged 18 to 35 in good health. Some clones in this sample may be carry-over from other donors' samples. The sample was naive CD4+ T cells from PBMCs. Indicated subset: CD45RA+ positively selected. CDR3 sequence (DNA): TGTGCCAGCAGTCAGAACCTAGCGGGAGTTGAGACCCAGTACTTC. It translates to CASSQNLAGVETQYF.